These T cell receptor beta chains were read from a single sample in a study of T cell responses to AZD1222 COVID-19 vaccine. Using immunoSEQ multiplex PCR, the repertoire was profiled, and TCRdb retains in-frame clones only, with some absent. The sample holds roughly 100,000 clones, roughly 91% seen once. The sample in question was peripheral blood, obtained on day 0 of AZD1222 vaccination. The receptors shown here come from an adult in good health. Both conserved end residues are part of each CDR3. Each record gives: CDR3 protein, clone size, V gene. Some rows mark clone size as missing; the rest say once, few, many or name a class of expanded clone.

CDR3aa: CAWKTGGYYGYTF
abundance: NA
v_gene: TRBV30

CDR3aa: CATSREQFSEQFF
abundance: NA
v_gene: TRBV15

CDR3aa: CASSSGQTIAKNIQYF
abundance: NA
v_gene: TRBV6-5

CDR3aa: CASSSGQGVDQPQHF
abundance: NA
v_gene: TRBV25-1

CDR3aa: CASSLGIALNIQYF
abundance: NA
v_gene: TRBV18

CDR3aa: CASSYLAGGPLNTGELFF
abundance: NA
v_gene: TRBV5-1

CDR3aa: CASSLRTGGTEAFF
abundance: NA
v_gene: TRBV7-2

CDR3aa: CASSYAPRDTGELFF
abundance: NA
v_gene: TRBV6-5

CDR3aa: CATSRTNYEQYF
abundance: NA
v_gene: TRBV6-5

CDR3aa: CASSLDGLYEQYF
abundance: NA
v_gene: TRBV2

CDR3aa: CASSSTGGREKLFF
abundance: NA
v_gene: TRBV5-1

CDR3aa: CASSFRLAGGRANTGELFF
abundance: NA
v_gene: TRBV27

CDR3aa: CSVGLARTGELFF
abundance: NA
v_gene: TRBV29-1

CDR3aa: CSVGLNTRVEQYF
abundance: NA
v_gene: TRBV29-1

CDR3aa: CAWSFSGAGEKLFF
abundance: NA
v_gene: TRBV30

CDR3aa: CASSTGQNTEAFF
abundance: NA
v_gene: TRBV19

CDR3aa: CASSPGEVTGPQHF
abundance: NA
v_gene: TRBV18

CDR3aa: CASSQAGTGELFF
abundance: NA
v_gene: TRBV3-1/TRBV3-2

CDR3aa: CSVRAGLNQPQHF
abundance: few
v_gene: TRBV29-1

CDR3aa: CAWSVGSVLSEQFF
abundance: NA
v_gene: TRBV30

CDR3aa: CASRLGQGFHF
abundance: NA
v_gene: TRBV6-5

CDR3aa: CATHRGGGIYEQYF
abundance: NA
v_gene: TRBV28

CDR3aa: CASSLDRIHNSPLHF
abundance: NA
v_gene: TRBV5-6

CDR3aa: CASSYNQETQYF
abundance: NA
v_gene: TRBV10-1

CDR3aa: CASSQAPHTGELFF
abundance: NA
v_gene: TRBV14

CDR3aa: CSAGVVQETQYF
abundance: NA
v_gene: TRBV29-1

CDR3aa: CASSADSVQSGRVETQYF
abundance: NA
v_gene: TRBV5-5

CDR3aa: CASTPGGQGARGAFF
abundance: NA
v_gene: TRBV2